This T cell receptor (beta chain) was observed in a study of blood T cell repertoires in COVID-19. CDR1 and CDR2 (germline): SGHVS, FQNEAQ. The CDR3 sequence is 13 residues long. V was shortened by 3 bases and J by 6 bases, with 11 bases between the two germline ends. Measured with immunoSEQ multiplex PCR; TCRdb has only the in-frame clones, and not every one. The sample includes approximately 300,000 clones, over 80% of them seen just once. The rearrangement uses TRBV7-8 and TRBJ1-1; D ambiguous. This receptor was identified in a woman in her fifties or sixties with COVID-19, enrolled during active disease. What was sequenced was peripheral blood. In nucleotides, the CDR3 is TGTGCCAGCAGCTTTCCTTTCTTCGCTGAAGCTTTCTTT. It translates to CASSFPFFAEAFF.